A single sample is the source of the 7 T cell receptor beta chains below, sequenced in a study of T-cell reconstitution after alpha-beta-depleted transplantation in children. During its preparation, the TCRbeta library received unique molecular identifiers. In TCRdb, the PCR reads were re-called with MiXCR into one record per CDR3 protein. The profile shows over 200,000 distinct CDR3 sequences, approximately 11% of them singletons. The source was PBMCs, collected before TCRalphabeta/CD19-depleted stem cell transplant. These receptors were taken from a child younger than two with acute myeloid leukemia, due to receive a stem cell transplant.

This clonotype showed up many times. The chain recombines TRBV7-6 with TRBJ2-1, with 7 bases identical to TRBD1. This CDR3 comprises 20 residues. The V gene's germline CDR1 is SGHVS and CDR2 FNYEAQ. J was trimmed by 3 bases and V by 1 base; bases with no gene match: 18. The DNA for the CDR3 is TGTGCCAGCAGCTTAGACATTCCCCAAACGAAACAGGGGTACTACAATGAGCAGTTCTTC. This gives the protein CASSLDIPQTKQGYYNEQFF.

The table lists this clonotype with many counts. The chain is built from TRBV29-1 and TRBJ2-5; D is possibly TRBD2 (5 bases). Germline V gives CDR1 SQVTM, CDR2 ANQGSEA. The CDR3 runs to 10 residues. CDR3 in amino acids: CGGGQETQYF. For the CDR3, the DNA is TGCGGAGGTGGACAAGAGACCCAGTACTTC.

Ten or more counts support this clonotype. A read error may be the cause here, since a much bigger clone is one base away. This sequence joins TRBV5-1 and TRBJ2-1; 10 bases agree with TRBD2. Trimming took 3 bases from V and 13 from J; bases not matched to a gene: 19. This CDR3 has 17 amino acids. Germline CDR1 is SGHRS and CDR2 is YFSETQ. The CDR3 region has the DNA TGCGCCAGCAGCTACCAGAAGGCGGGACTAGCGTTCGGTGACCAGTTCTTC. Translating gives CASSYQKAGLAFGDQFF.

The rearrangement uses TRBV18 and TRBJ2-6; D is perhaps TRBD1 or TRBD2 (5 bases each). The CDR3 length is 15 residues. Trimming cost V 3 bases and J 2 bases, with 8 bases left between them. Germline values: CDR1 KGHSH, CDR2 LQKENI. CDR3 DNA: TGTGCCAGCTCACCCCAGGGAGCTGGGGCCAACGTCCTGACTTTC. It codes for CASSPQGAGANVLTF.

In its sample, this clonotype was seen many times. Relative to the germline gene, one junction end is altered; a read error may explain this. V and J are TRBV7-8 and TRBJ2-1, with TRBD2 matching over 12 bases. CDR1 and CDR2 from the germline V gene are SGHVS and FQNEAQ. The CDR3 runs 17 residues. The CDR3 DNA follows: TGTTCCAGCAGCTTAAGGGTCCTAGCGGGAGGGCCCAATGAGCAGTTCTTC. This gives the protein CSSSLRVLAGGPNEQFF.

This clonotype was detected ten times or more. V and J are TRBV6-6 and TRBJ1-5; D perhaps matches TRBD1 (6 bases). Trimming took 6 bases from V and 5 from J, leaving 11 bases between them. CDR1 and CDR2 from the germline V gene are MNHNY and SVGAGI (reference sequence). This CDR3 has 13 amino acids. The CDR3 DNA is TGTGCCAGCAGGGAGGGGGGAGATCAGCCCCAGCATTTT. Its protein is CASREGGDQPQHF.

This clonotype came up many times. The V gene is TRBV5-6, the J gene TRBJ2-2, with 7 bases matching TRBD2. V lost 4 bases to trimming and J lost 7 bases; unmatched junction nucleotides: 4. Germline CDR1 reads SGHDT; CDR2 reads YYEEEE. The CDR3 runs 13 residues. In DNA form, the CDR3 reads TGTGCCAGCAGCCCGGGGGGAATCGGGGAGCTGTTTTTT. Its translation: CASSPGGIGELFF. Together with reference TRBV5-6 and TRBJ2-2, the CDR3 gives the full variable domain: DAGVTQSPTHLIKTRGQQVTLRCSPKSGHDTVSWYQQALGQGPQFIFQYYEEEERQRGNFPDRFSGHQFPNYSSELNVNALLLGDSALYLCASSPGGIGELFFGEGSRLTVL.